The TCR beta chain under discussion was sequenced for a study of T cell repertoires in cytomegalovirus infection. Study details: Matching HLA type, along with CMV infection, was indicated by public TCR beta signatures.

Study conclusions and caveats: Clonotype analysis showed dominance of the ex vivo response by HLA-C-restricted CMV-specific TCR beta clonotypes.

The CDR3 consists of 13 residues. The germline CDR1 and CDR2 sequences are DFQATT and SNEGSKA (reference sequence). Losses at the gene ends were 3 bases for V and 8 bases for J; bases not matched to a gene: 7. TCRdb used MiXCR to reprocess the reads, holding one entry per CDR3 protein. The sample has about 190,000 distinct CDR3 sequences; more than 9% are singletons. This clonotype has more than one count but fewer than ten. The target antigen is unknown. The chain is built from TRBV20-1 and TRBJ2-3; 8 bases are shared with TRBD2. The sequence derives from a human donor in good health (CMV status not recorded). Some clones in this sample may be carry-over from other donors' samples. Input material: PBMCs. CDR3 loop: CSASRGLGSTQYF. The CDR3 DNA reads as TGCAGTGCTAGTAGGGGACTAGGTAGTACGCAGTATTTT.